A single sample gave rise to the 30 T cell receptor beta chains below, sequenced in a study of shared clonotypes between healthy human individuals. Using immunoSEQ multiplex PCR, the repertoire was profiled, and TCRdb retains in-frame clones only, with some absent. In the table there are some 200,000 clones, about 93% of which are singletons. The sample was naive CD4+ T cells sorted from blood. Subset defined: CD45RA+ positively selected. These TCRs come from a woman aged 25 to 39 in good health.

The CDR3 DNA reads as TGTGCCAGCTCCTTAAACCCCGGGGTCTCCTACGAGCAGTACTTC. Its protein is CASSLNPGVSYEQYF. The chain carries TRBV18 and TRBJ2-7; TRBD2 is a possible D gene (5 bases). The germline CDR1 and CDR2 sequences are KGHSH and LQKENI. The CDR3 extends over 15 amino acids. Between the trimmed V and J ends, which lost 6 bases and 0 bases, there was a span of 15 bases.

The chain recombines TRBV21-1 with TRBJ2-3; the table names TRBD2, a call not compared with the DNA. TRBV21-1 is recorded as a pseudogene. The CDR3 sequence is 19 residues long. Here the CDR3 reads CASSKDPTSGGKGADTQYF. CDR3 sequence (DNA): TGTGCCAGCAGCAAGGACCCCACGTCGGGCGGGAAGGGCGCAGATACGCAGTATTTT.

The V and J genes are TRBV27 and TRBJ2-5, with 9 bases that match TRBD2. The DNA end is a closer match to TRBJ2-7, so the J assignment may be wrong. This CDR3 region has 16 residues. Germline lookup yields CDR1 MNHEY and CDR2 SMNVEV (reference sequence). The CDR3 nucleotides are TGTGCCAGCAGCCCGCTAGCGGGAACCTGGCCCTACGAGCAGTACTTC. Protein: CASSPLAGTWPYEQYF.

V gene TRBV6-6 combines with J gene TRBJ1-4; D is unresolved. There are 14 residues in the CDR3. V shed 4 bases and J shed 7 bases, with 13 bases lying between them. Germline V gene lookup returns CDR1 MNHNY and CDR2 SVGAGI (reference sequence). The CDR3 DNA sequence: TGTGCCAGCAGTTGGGAAAGGCGGACTGAAAAACTGTTTTTT. It translates to CASSWERRTEKLFF.

V and J are TRBV4-1 and TRBJ1-5; D gene uncertain. V shed 0 bases and J shed 4 bases, with 16 bases lying between them. CDR1 MGHRA and CDR2 YSYEKL come from the germline V gene. This CDR3 region has 17 residues. CDR3: CASSQDIPGFGNQPQHF. DNA of the CDR3: TGCGCCAGCAGCCAAGACATCCCGGGGTTCGGAAATCAGCCCCAGCATTTT.

V and J are TRBV28 and TRBJ2-7; 9 bases line up with TRBD2. V shed 6 bases and J 2 bases; nucleotides not matched to a gene: 8. In germline, CDR1 is MDHEN, CDR2 SYDVKM. This CDR3 has 15 residues. In DNA form, the CDR3 reads TGTGCCAGCAGCAGCTCTAGCGGGGTAGCCTACGAGCAGTACTTC. It translates to CASSSSSGVAYEQYF.

This chain connects TRBV5-1 to TRBJ2-5; D possibly corresponds to TRBD2 (5 bases). From germline, CDR1 is SGHRS and CDR2 YFSETQ. The germline V and J ends were trimmed by 1 base and 4 bases, with 5 bases remaining between them. This CDR3 is 12 amino acids long. This CDR3 is CASSLRGETQYF. CDR3 nucleotides: TGCGCCAGCAGCTTGCGGGGAGAGACCCAGTACTTC.

This chain uses TRBV5-4 with TRBJ2-6; 11 nucleotides line up with TRBD1. This CDR3 comprises 18 residues. CDR1 and CDR2 (germline): SGHNT, YYREEE (reference sequence). V shed 4 bases, J shed 2 bases, and the junction held 8 bases outside the gene matches. The CDR3 loop is CASSAHGQGAPGANVLTF. In DNA form, the CDR3 reads TGTGCCAGCAGCGCGCACGGACAGGGGGCTCCTGGGGCCAACGTCCTGACTTTC.

The chain uses TRBV28 and TRBJ2-7; D may match TRBD1 or TRBD2 (5 bases each). This CDR3 spans 12 amino acids. Germline-derived CDR1 and CDR2 are MDHEN and SYDVKM. V lost 7 bases and J lost 6, with 13 bases in between. CDR3 sequence: CASISGSAEQYF. The DNA of the CDR3 is TGTGCCAGCATCTCAGGGAGTGCCGAGCAGTACTTC.

The rearrangement links TRBV2 to TRBJ2-1, with TRBD2 as a possible D gene (5 bases). The CDR3 is made up of 13 amino acids. Trimming left V 1 base short and J 7 bases short, with 8 bases between. Per germline, CDR1 SNHLY and CDR2 FYNNEI. The CDR3 coding sequence is TGTGCCAGCAGTGAAGAAGCGGTGAATGAGCAGTTCTTC. Amino acid sequence: CASSEEAVNEQFF.

This chain uses TRBV7-3 with TRBJ1-1, with 8 bases that match TRBD1. CDR3 length: 18 residues. Trimming cost V 2 bases and J 1 base; bases outside gene matches: 12. CDR1 and CDR2 from the germline V gene are SGHTA and FQGTGA. CDR3 in amino acids: CASSLRPGQGGRNTEAFF. DNA of the CDR3: TGTGCCAGCAGCTTACGCCCCGGACAGGGTGGCCGGAACACTGAAGCTTTCTTT.

The V gene is TRBV19, the J gene TRBJ1-4, with 9 bases aligning to TRBD1. J was trimmed by 6 bases and V by 4 bases; bases with no gene match: 6. Germline CDR1 reads LNHDA; CDR2 reads SQIVND (reference sequence). This CDR3 has 15 amino acids. DNA for the CDR3: TGTGCCAGTAGTAAGGCCGGGACAGGGTATGAAAAACTGTTTTTT. As protein: CASSKAGTGYEKLFF.

This clone is a singleton in its sample. This sequence joins TRBV6-5 and TRBJ2-5; 13 nucleotides align to TRBD2. The J call may be incorrect, as the DNA end agrees better with TRBJ2-7. The CDR3 is 15 residues long. From germline, CDR1 is MNHEY and CDR2 SVGAGI. The CDR3 is CASSRTSGSSYEQYF. In DNA form, the CDR3 reads TGTGCCAGCAGTAGGACTAGCGGGAGTTCCTACGAGCAGTACTTC.

This clone showed up just once. The V call is TRBV7-9, the J call TRBJ1-1, with D unclear. The V gene lost 1 base and the J gene lost 0 bases, with 6 bases spanning the gap. The CDR3 contains 14 residues. From germline, CDR1 is SEHNR and CDR2 FQNEAQ (reference sequence). CDR3 in DNA: TGTGCCAGCAGCTTAGGGCAGATGAACACTGAAGCTTTCTTT. It translates to CASSLGQMNTEAFF.

The rearrangement uses TRBV7-2 and TRBJ2-7; 9 nucleotides match TRBD2. V lost 2 bases, J lost 5 bases, and 10 bases stayed unmatched. This CDR3 has 16 residues. Germline loops: CDR1 SGHTA, CDR2 FQGNSA. The DNA of the CDR3 is TGTGCCAGCAGCTTATCCCCTAGCGGGAATTTCGACGAGCAGTACTTC. Amino acid sequence: CASSLSPSGNFDEQYF.

V and J are TRBV6-6 and TRBJ1-1; the D gene is possibly TRBD1 (5 bases). CDR1 MNHNY and CDR2 SVGAGI come from the germline V gene (reference sequence). V dropped 4 bases and J dropped 0 bases, with 9 bases sitting between them. CDR3 length equals 14 residues. CDR3 in amino acids: CASSSGTVNTEAFF. CDR3 bases: TGTGCCAGCAGTTCTGGGACGGTGAACACTGAAGCTTTCTTT.

This clone was seen once. The genes are TRBV2 and TRBJ1-2, with D possibly TRBD1 on 6 matching bases. The CDR3 has 15 residues. The V gene lost 2 bases and the J gene lost 6 bases, with 16 bases spanning the gap. The germline gives CDR1 SNHLY, CDR2 FYNNEI. This CDR3 is CASSELEAGAHGYTF. The CDR3, as DNA: TGTGCCAGCAGTGAACTGGAAGCGGGGGCTCATGGCTACACCTTC. The full variable domain, in which reference TRBV2 and TRBJ1-2 provide the parts outside the CDR3, is EPEVTQTPSHQVTQMGQEVILRCVPISNHLYFYWYRQILGQKVEFLVSFYNNEISEKSEIFDDQFSVERPDGSNFTLKIRSTKLEDSAMYFCASSELEAGAHGYTFGSGTRLTVV.

The rearrangement links TRBV6-5 to TRBJ2-7; the match to TRBD2 covers 12 bases. Looked up from germline, CDR1 is MNHEY and CDR2 is SVGAGI. The junction had 6 bases not matched to a gene; V was cut back by 6 bases and J by 3 bases. CDR3 length: 15 residues. In DNA, the CDR3 is TGTGCCAGCAGCCTAGGGACTAGCGGGCTCTACGAGCAGTACTTC. Protein sequence: CASSLGTSGLYEQYF.

The V call is TRBV5-1, the J call TRBJ1-4; unclear D gene. Germline assignment: CDR1 SGHRS and CDR2 YFSETQ. V lost 7 bases and J lost 8, with 12 bases in between. CDR3 size: 12 residues. The CDR3 region has the DNA TGCGCCAGCCGGGGTGGGTCCGAAAAACTGTTTTTT. Residues: CASRGGSEKLFF.

The table lists this clone with a count of one. This chain uses TRBV10-3 with TRBJ1-1; 8 bases are a match to TRBD1. The CDR3 contains 13 residues. In germline, CDR1 is ENHRY, CDR2 SYGVKD. Unmatched junction bases numbered 5, after V lost 6 bases and J lost 5 bases. In DNA, the CDR3 is TGTGCCATCAGAATGACAGGGGCTACTGAAGCTTTCTTT. This gives the protein CAIRMTGATEAFF.

This rearrangement joins TRBV28 to TRBJ1-2; D not resolved. Germline V gene data show CDR1 as MDHEN and CDR2 as SYDVKM. This CDR3 region has 14 residues. V was clipped by 4 bases and J by 4 bases, with 13 bases between them. The CDR3 DNA follows: TGTGCCAGCAGTTCGGACTTTCTTGTCTATGGCTACACCTTC. Its protein is CASSSDFLVYGYTF.

This chain joins TRBV7-8 and TRBJ1-6; D is undetermined. V was pared by 1 base and J by 0 bases, with 7 bases between. CDR3 length: 16 amino acids. Germline V lookup: CDR1 SGHVS, CDR2 FQNEAQ. The DNA for the CDR3 is TGTGCCAGCAGCTTAGGACGGAGCTCCTATAATTCACCCCTCCACTTT. This encodes CASSLGRSSYNSPLHF.

The chain is built from TRBV5-4 and TRBJ2-7; the match to TRBD1 covers 8 bases. The germline gives CDR1 SGHNT, CDR2 YYREEE (reference sequence). The V segment lost 4 bases and the J segment 2 bases; nucleotides outside the gene matches: 11. The CDR3 is 16 residues long. CDR3 in amino acids: CASSTDRGRNPYEQYF. In DNA, the CDR3 is TGTGCCAGCAGCACTGACAGGGGCCGAAACCCCTACGAGCAGTACTTC.

This chain connects TRBV30 to TRBJ1-1; a weak D match, TRBD1 (6 bases). CDR1 and CDR2 (germline): GTSNPN, SVGIG (reference sequence). Trimming pared 5 bases from V and 2 bases from J, leaving 18 bases between. The CDR3 has 15 residues. The CDR3 nucleotides are TGTGCCTGGGGGGGTCGCAGGGGACTTAACACTGAAGCTTTCTTT. This translates into CAWGGRRGLNTEAFF.

V gene TRBV7-6 combines with J gene TRBJ1-2; D is ambiguous. The germline V and J ends were trimmed by 3 bases and 2 bases, with 7 bases remaining between them. In germline, CDR1 is SGHVS, CDR2 FNYEAQ. The CDR3 loop spans 13 amino acids. CDR3 in DNA: TGTGCCAGCAGCTTGGTGCTAAACTATGGCTACACCTTC. Its protein product is CASSLVLNYGYTF.

The chain uses TRBV29-1 and TRBJ2-2; unclear D gene. The CDR3 extends over 14 amino acids. Trimming removed 6 bases from V and 5 bases from J, with 16 bases in between. The germline V gene has CDR1 SQVTM and CDR2 ANQGSEA. The CDR3 here is CSVHKVGETGELFF. The DNA of the CDR3 is TGCAGCGTACACAAAGTGGGTGAAACCGGGGAGCTGTTTTTT.

The J gene is TRBJ2-5, the V gene TRBV7-9; D not resolved. The V gene lost 0 bases and the J gene lost 4 bases, with 12 bases spanning the gap. The CDR3 runs 15 residues. Germline loops: CDR1 SEHNR, CDR2 FQNEAQ (reference sequence). In nucleotides, the CDR3 is TGTGCCAGCAGCTTAGCAAGTTCGGAAGGAGAGACCCAGTACTTC. Encoded protein: CASSLASSEGETQYF. Together with reference TRBV7-9 and TRBJ2-5, the CDR3 gives the full variable domain: DTGVSQNPRHKITKRGQNVTFRCDPISEHNRLYWYRQTLGQGPEFLTYFQNEAQLEKSRLLSDRFSAERPKGSFSTLEIQRTEQGDSAMYLCASSLASSEGETQYFGPGTRLLVL.

The sample holds one count of this clone. The chain is built from TRBV15 and TRBJ2-7, with unresolved D. There are 15 residues in the CDR3. Looked up from germline, CDR1 is LNHNV and CDR2 is YYDKDF (reference sequence). Trimming cost V 0 bases and J 0 bases, with 9 bases left between them. The CDR3 here is CATSRDVVYSYEQYF. The CDR3 nucleotides are TGTGCCACCAGCAGAGACGTGGTCTACTCCTACGAGCAGTACTTC.

This clone was seen only a few times. The V and J genes are TRBV28 and TRBJ1-5; D call uncertain. This CDR3 is built from 11 residues. V lost 6 bases and J lost 3, with 3 bases in between. Germline V gene sequence: CDR1 MDHEN, CDR2 SYDVKM. This CDR3 reads CASSPNQPQHF. CDR3 in DNA: TGTGCCAGCAGCCCCAATCAGCCCCAGCATTTT. The full variable domain, completed using reference TRBV28 and TRBJ1-5, is DVKVTQSSRYLVKRTGEKVFLECVQDMDHENMFWYRQDPGLGLRLIYFSYDVKMKEKGDIPEGYSVSREKKERFSLILESASTNQTSMYLCASSPNQPQHFGDGTRLSIL.

J is TRBJ2-1 and V is TRBV19; 11 bases fit TRBD2. V lost 2 bases and J lost 7; bases outside the gene matches: 13. Germline V lookup: CDR1 LNHDA, CDR2 SQIVND (reference sequence). The CDR3 totals 18 residues. For the CDR3, the DNA is TGTGCCAGTAGTATATCCCCCCTCTTAGCGGGAGGGGGGAATGAGCAGTTCTTC. It yields the protein CASSISPLLAGGGNEQFF.